This T cell receptor beta chain was recovered during a study of spatial heterogeneity in lung cancer. For the study at large: Consistent detection of more beta-chain than alpha-chain sequences was observed. The study observed each unique TCR and UMI combination more than ten times on average in raw reads. Regarding the study as a whole: Expanded tumor TCRs that were ubiquitous appeared in blood more at resection than follow-up.

The V end lost 2 bases, the J end lost 1 base, and 8 bases lay between the germline ends. This CDR3 is 14 amino acids long. The germline V gene has CDR1 SGHAT and CDR2 FQDESV (reference sequence). This clonotype turned up a few times. Its target is not known. Via MiXCR, TCRdb re-called the 5' RACE reads, giving one row per CDR3 protein. The sample shows roughly 100,000 distinct CDR3 sequences, roughly 9.5% of them seen only once. Time point noted: sample taken at primary tumor resection. Sequencing was performed on whole RNA extracted from tumor and nontumor lung tissue, or from frozen PBMC, and the material was left unsorted. The donors were 72 patients with non-small cell lung cancer that was early-stage and untreated.

The V and J genes are TRBV11-1 and TRBJ2-5; the D is unclear. This clonotype was sampled from a male donor with early-stage non-small cell lung cancer. Sequences were derived from PBMCs, sampled at surgery. The CDR3 sequence is CASSLRRLQETQYF. Here the CDR3 DNA reads TGTGCCAGCAGCTTAAGGCGGCTCCAAGAGACCCAGTACTTC.